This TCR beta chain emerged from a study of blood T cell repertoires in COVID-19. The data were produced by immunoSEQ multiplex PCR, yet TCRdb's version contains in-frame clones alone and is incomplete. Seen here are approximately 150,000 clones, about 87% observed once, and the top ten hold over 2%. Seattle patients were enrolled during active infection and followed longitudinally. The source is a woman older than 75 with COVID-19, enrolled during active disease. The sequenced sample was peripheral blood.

The CDR3 spells CASSTPDRSYEQYF. The CDR3 region has the DNA TGTGCCAGCAGCACCCCGGACAGGTCCTACGAGCAGTACTTC. This chain connects TRBV7-2 to TRBJ2-7; TRBD1 matches at 7 bases. J lost 1 base, V lost 5 bases, and 5 bases had no gene match. CDR1 is SGHTA and CDR2 is FQGNSA in the germline V gene. CDR3 size: 14 residues.